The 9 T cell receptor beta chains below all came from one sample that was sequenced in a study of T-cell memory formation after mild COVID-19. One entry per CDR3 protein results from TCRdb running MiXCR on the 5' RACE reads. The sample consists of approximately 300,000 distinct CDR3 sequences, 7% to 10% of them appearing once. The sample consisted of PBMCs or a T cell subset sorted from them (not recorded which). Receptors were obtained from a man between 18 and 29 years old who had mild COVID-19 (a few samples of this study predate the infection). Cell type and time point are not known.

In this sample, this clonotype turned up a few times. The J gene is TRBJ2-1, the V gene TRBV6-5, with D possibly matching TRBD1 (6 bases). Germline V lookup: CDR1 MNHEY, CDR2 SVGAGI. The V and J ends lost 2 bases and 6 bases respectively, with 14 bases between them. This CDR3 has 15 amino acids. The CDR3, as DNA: TGTGCCAGCAGTTACGATCCAGGGGCGGTCAATGAGCAGTTCTTC. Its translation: CASSYDPGAVNEQFF.

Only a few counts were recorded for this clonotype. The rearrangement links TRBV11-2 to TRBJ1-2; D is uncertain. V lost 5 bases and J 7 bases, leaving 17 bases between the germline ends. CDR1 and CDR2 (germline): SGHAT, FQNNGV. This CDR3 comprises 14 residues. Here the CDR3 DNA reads TGTGCCAGCAGCCCCTCCCCGAGGGCGGGTGGCTACACCTTC. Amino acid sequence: CASSPSPRAGGYTF.

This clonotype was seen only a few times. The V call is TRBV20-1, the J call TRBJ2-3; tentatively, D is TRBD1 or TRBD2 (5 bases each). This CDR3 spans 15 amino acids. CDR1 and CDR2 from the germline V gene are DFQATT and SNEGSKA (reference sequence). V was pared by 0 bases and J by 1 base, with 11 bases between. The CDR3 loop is CSARDSRGGTDTQYF. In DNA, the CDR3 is TGCAGTGCTAGAGATAGTAGAGGGGGCACAGATACGCAGTATTTT.

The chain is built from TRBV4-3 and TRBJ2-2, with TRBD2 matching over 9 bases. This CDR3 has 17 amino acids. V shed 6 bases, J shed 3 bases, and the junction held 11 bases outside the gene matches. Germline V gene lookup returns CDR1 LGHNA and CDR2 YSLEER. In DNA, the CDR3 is TGCGCCAGCAGGTTGATTGCGGGGGGGCCGGACACCGGGGAGCTGTTTTTT. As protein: CASRLIAGGPDTGELFF.

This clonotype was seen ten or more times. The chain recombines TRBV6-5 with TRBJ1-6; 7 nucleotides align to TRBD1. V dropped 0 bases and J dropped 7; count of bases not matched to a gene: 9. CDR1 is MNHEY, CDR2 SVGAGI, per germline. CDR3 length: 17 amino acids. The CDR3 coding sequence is TGTGCCAGCAGTTACTCGATCAGTGCAGGGGGGAATTCACCCCTCCACTTT. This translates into CASSYSISAGGNSPLHF.

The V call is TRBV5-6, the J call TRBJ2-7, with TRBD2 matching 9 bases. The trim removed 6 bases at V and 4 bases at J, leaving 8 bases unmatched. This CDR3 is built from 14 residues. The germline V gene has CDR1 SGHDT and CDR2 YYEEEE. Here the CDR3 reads CASTLTSGPYEQYV. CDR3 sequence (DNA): TGTGCCAGCACCCTGACTAGCGGACCTTACGAGCAGTACGTC.

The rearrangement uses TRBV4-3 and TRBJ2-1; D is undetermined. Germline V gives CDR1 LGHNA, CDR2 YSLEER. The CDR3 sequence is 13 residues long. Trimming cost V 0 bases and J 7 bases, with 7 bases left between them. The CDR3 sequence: CASSQDWRNEQFF. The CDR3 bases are TGCGCCAGCAGCCAAGATTGGCGGAATGAGCAGTTCTTC.

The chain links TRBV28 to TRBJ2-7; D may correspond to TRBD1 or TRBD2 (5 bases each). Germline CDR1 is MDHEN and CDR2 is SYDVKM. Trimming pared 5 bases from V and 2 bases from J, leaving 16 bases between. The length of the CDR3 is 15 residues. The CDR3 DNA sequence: TGTGCCAGCAGTCCGACCGGGACGGGAACCTACGAGCAGTACGTC. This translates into CASSPTGTGTYEQYV.

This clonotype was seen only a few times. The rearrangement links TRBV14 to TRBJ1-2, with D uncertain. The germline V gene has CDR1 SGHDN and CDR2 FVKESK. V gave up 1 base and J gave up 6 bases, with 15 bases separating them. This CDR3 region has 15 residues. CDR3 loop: CASSQGPGSGNGYTF. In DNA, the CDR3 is TGTGCCAGCAGCCAAGGCCCCGGGAGCGGGAATGGCTACACCTTC.